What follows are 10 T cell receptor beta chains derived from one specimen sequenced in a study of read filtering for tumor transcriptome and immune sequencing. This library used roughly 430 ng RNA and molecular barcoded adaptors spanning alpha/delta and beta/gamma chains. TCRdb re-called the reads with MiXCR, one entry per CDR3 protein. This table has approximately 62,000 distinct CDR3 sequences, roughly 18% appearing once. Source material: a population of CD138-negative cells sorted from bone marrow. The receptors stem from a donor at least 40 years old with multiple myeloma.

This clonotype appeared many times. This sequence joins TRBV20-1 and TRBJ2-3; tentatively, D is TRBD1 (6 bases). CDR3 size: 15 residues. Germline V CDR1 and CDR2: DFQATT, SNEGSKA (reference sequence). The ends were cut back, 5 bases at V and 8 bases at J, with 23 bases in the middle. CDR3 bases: TGCAGTGCTCTGAACCGGGACACCCAAGGGGGTACGCAGTATTTT. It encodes CSALNRDTQGGTQYF.

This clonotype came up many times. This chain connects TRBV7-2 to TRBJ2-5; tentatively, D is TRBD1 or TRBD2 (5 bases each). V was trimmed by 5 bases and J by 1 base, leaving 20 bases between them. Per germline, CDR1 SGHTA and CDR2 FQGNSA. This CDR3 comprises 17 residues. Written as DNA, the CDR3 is TGTGCCAGCAGCCAAATGTCAGGGTACGGGGCCCAAGAGACCCAGTACTTC. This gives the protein CASSQMSGYGAQETQYF.

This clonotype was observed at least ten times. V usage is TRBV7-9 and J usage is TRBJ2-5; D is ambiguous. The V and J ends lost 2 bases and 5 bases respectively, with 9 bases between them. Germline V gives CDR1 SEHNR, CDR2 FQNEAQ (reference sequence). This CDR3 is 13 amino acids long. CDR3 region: CASSLSDRETQYF. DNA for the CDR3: TGTGCCAGCAGCTTATCGGATCGGGAGACCCAGTACTTC.

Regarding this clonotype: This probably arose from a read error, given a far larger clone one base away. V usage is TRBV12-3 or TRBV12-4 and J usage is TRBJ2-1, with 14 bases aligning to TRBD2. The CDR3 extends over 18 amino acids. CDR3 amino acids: CASGLGTSGSGAYNEQFF. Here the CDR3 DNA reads TGTGCCAGCGGTTTAGGGACTAGCGGGAGTGGCGCCTACAATGAGCAGTTCTTC.

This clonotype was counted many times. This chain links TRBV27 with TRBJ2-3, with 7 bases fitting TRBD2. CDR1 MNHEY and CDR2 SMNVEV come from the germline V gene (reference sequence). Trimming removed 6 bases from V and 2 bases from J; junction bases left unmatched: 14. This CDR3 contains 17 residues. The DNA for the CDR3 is TGTGCCAGCAGCGACACTTGGACTAGAGGGCTCACAGATACGCAGTATTTT. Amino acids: CASSDTWTRGLTDTQYF.

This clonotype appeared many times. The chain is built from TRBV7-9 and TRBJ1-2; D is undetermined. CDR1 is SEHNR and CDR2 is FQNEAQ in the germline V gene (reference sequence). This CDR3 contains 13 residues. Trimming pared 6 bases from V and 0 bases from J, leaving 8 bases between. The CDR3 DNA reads TGTGCCAGCAGGGCTGCCTCTAACTATGGCTACACCTTC. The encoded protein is CASRAASNYGYTF.

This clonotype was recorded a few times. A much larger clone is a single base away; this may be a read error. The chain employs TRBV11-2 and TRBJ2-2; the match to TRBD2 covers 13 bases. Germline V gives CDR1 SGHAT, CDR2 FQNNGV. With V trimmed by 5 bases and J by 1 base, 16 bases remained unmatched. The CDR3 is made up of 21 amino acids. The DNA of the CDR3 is TGTGCCAGCAGCCCACGCCCGAGACTAGCGGGGGGCCAACGGAACACCGGGGAGCTGTTTTTT. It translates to CASSPRPRLAGGQRNTGELFF.

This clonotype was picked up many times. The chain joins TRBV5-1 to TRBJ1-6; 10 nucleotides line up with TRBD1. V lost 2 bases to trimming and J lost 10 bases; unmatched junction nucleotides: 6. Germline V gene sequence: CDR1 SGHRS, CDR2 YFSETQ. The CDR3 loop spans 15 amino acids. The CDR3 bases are TGCGCCAGCAGCTTAGACAGGGGGCAGGGGTCACCCCTCCACTTT. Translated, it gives CASSLDRGQGSPLHF.

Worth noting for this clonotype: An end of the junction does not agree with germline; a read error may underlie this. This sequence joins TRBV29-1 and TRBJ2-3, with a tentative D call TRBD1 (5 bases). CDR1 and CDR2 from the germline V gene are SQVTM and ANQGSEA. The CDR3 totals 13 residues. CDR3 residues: CSAPARLTVTQYF. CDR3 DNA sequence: TGCAGCGCCCCAGCGAGATTGACAGTTACGCAGTATTTC.

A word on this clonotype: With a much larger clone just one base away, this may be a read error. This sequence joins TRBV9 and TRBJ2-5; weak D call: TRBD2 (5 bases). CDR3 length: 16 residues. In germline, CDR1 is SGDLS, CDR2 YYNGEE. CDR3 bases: TGTGCCAGCAGCGTAGAGGGAGATCTGTACCAAGGGACCCAGTACTTC. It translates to CASSVEGDLYQGTQYF.